Reported below is one T cell receptor beta chain. These data originate in a study of cytomegalovirus exposure and HLA in healthy donors. The germline CDR1 and CDR2 sequences are SGHRS and YFSETQ. Between the trimmed V and J ends, which lost 0 bases and 7 bases, there was a span of 10 bases. This CDR3 region has 14 residues. The donors comprised healthy bone marrow donors. PCR involved 60 Vbeta and 13 Jbeta primers. Here immunoSEQ multiplex PCR was the method, and the copy in TCRdb shows in-frame clones only, minus some. The sample carries about 120,000 clones, 79% recorded once. The TCR was taken from a man aged 25-45 years in good health and CMV-seropositive. The sample comprised PBMCs. V is TRBV5-1 and J is TRBJ1-4; maybe TRBD1 (6 bases). CDR3 bases: TGCGCCAGCAGCTTGGAGGGGGTCCCTGAAAAACTGTTTTTT. It encodes CASSLEGVPEKLFF.